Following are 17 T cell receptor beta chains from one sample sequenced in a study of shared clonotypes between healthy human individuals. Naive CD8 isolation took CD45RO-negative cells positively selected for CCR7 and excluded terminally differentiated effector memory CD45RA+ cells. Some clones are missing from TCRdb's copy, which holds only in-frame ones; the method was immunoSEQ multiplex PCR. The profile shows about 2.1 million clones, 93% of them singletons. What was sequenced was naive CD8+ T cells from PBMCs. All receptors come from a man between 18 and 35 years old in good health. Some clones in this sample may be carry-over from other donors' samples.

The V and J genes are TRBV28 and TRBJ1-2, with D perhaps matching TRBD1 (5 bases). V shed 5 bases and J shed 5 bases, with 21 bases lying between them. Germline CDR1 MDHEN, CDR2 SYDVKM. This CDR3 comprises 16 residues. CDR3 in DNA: TGTGCCAGCAGTCCTCGTATCGTGGTTGGGGGATATGGCTACACCTTC. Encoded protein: CASSPRIVVGGYGYTF.

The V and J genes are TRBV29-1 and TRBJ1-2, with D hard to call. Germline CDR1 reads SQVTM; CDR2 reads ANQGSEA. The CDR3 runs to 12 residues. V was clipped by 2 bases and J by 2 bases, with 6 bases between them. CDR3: CSVETQNYGYTF. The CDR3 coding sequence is TGCAGCGTTGAAACCCAGAACTATGGCTACACCTTC.

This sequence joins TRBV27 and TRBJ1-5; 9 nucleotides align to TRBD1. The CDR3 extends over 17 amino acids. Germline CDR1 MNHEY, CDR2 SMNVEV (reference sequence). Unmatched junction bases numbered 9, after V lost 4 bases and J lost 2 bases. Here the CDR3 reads CASSSLDRGVRNQPQHF. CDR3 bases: TGTGCCAGCAGTTCTTTGGACAGGGGAGTGCGCAATCAGCCCCAGCATTTT.

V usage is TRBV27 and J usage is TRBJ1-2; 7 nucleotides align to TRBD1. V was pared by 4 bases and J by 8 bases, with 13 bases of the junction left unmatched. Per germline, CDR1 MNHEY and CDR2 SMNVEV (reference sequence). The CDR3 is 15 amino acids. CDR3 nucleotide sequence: TGTGCCAGCAGTTCCCGCCGGGACAGCAAAGACGGCTACACCTTC. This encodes CASSSRRDSKDGYTF.

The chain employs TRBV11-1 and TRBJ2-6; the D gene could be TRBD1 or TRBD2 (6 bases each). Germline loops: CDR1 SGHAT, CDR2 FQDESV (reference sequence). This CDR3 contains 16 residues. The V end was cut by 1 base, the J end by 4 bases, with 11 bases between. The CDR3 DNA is TGTGCCAGCAGCTTAGACGGGGGCCCCGGGGCCAACGTCCTGACTTTC. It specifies CASSLDGGPGANVLTF.

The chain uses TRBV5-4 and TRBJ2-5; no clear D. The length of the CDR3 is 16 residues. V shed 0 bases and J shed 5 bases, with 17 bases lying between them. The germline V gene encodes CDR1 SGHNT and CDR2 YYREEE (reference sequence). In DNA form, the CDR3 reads TGTGCCAGCAGCTTGGCGGTTACCGGGTCCGGGGAGACCCAGTACTTC. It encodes CASSLAVTGSGETQYF.

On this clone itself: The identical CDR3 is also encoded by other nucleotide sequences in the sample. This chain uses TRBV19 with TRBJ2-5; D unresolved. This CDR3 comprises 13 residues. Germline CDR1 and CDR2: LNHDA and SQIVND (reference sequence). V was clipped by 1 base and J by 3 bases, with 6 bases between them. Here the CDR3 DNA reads TGTGCCAGTAGTATAGGTAGTAAAGAGACCCAGTACTTC. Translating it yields CASSIGSKETQYF.

CDR3 nucleotide sequence: TGTGCCTGGAGCGTCCGGGGACTAGCGGCGTACAATGAGCAGTTCTTC. It yields the protein CAWSVRGLAAYNEQFF. The chain uses TRBV30 and TRBJ2-1; 11 positions agree with TRBD2. V shed 3 bases and J 4 bases; nucleotides not matched to a gene: 8. Germline CDR1 GTSNPN, CDR2 SVGIG (reference sequence). CDR3 length equals 16 residues. The full variable domain, in which reference TRBV30 and TRBJ2-1 provide the parts outside the CDR3, is SQTIHQWPATLVQPVGSPLSLECTVEGTSNPNLYWYRQAAGRGLQLLFYSVGIGQISSEVPQNLSASRPQDRQFILSSKKLLLSDSGFYLCAWSVRGLAAYNEQFFGPGTRLTVL.

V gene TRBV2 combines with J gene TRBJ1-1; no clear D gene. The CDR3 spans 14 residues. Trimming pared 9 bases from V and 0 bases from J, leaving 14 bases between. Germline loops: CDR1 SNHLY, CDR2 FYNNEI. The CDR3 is CASKSGVMNTEAFF. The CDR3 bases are TGTGCCAGTAAAAGCGGAGTAATGAACACTGAAGCTTTCTTT.

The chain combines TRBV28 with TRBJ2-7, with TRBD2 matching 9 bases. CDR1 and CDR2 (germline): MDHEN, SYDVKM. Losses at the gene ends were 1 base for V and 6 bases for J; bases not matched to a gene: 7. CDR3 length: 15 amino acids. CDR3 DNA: TGTGCCAGCAGTTTATATGGCGGGAGGGCCTCCGAGCAGTACTTC. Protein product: CASSLYGGRASEQYF. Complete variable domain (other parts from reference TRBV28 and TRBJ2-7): DVKVTQSSRYLVKRTGEKVFLECVQDMDHENMFWYRQDPGLGLRLIYFSYDVKMKEKGDIPEGYSVSREKKERFSLILESASTNQTSMYLCASSLYGGRASEQYFGPGTRLTVT.

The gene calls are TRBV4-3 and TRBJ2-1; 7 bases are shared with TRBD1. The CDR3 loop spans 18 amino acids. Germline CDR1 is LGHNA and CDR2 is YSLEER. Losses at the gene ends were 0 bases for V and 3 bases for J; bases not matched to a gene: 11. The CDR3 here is CASSQDYRTGPFYNEQFF. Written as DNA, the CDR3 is TGCGCCAGCAGCCAAGATTATCGGACAGGCCCTTTCTACAATGAGCAGTTCTTC.

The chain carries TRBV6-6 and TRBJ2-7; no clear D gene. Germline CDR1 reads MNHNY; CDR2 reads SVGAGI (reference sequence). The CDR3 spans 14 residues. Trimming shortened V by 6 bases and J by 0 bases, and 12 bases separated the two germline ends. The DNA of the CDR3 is TGTGCCAGCAGCCCGACGCGGAGCTCCTACGAGCAGTACTTC. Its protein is CASSPTRSSYEQYF.

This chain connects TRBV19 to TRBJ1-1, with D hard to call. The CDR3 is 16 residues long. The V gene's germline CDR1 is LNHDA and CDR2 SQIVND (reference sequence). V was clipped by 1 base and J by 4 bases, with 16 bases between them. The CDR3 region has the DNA TGTGCCAGTAGTATAGGCCTCGGGGAAGTCACCACTGAAGCTTTCTTT. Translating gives CASSIGLGEVTTEAFF.

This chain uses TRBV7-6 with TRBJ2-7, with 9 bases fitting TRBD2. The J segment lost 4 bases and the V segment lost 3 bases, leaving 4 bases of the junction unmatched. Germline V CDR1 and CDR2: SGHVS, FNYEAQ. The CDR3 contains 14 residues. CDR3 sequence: CASSFSGSGYEQYF. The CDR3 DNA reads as TGTGCCAGCAGCTTTAGCGGGAGCGGTTACGAGCAGTACTTC.

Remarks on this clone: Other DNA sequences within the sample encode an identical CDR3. CDR3 coding DNA: TGTGCCAGCAGCGTAGGTGGAGGGCAGAACACCGGGGAGCTGTTTTTT. As protein: CASSVGGGQNTGELFF. The chain carries TRBV9 and TRBJ2-2, with a tentative D call TRBD2 (6 bases). From germline, CDR1 is SGDLS and CDR2 YYNGEE. Trimming removed 0 bases from V and 1 base from J, with 10 bases in between. The length of the CDR3 is 16 residues.

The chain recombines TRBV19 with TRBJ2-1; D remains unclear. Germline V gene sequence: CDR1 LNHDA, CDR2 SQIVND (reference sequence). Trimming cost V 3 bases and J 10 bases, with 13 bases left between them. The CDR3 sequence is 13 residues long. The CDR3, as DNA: TGTGCCAGTAGTATTAATGTTGGCAGCGAGCAGTTCTTC. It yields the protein CASSINVGSEQFF.

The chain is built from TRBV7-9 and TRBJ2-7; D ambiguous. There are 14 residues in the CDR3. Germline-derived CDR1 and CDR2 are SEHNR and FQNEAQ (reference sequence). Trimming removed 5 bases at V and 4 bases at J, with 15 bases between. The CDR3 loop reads CASSDGGTHYEQYF. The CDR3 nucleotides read TGTGCCAGCAGCGACGGTGGAACACATTACGAGCAGTACTTC.